This T cell receptor beta chain was sequenced during a study of T cells expressing NK-cell markers. Study-wide context: The study sequenced eight donors, seven HCMV-seropositive and one seronegative. Study findings and constraints: As a fraction of CD8+ T cells, dominant NKG2C+ clonotypes reached about 1.0-7.5% in a handful of donors. Leadership of the CD3+CD56-NKG2C+ fraction also belonged to these clonotypes in four donors.

As the method of synthesis, 5'RACE template switching with UMIs yielded TCR beta cDNA. TCRdb reanalyzed the 5' RACE reads, giving one entry per CDR3 protein sequence and no DNA. This table holds some 460,000 distinct CDR3 sequences. About this clonotype itself: What it binds is unknown.

The sequence came from a woman aged 50 to 65 in good health. Sequenced input: blood T cells: a sorted CD56 or NKG2C T cell subset, CD4+ or CD8+ T cells, or bulk PBMC T cells (not recorded which).

Here the CDR3 reads CASSQEEGSGISYNEQFF. This sequence joins TRBV14 and TRBJ2-1; TCRdb's assignment of TRBD2 cannot be checked, as there is no DNA. Per germline, CDR1 SGHDN and CDR2 FVKESK. This CDR3 spans 18 amino acids.